This TCR beta chain was found in a study of beta chain features in type 1 diabetes. Since all of the isolated RNA was reverse transcribed, expressed TCRB transcripts were what got sequenced. Produced via immunoSEQ multiplex PCR; TCRdb's table is partial and in-frame only. The table records some 900,000 clones, roughly 15% of them present only once. This clone was seen only a few times. Sorting of CD4+ naive, central memory, regulatory and stem cell-like memory cells was performed via CD45RO/CCR7/CD25/CD127/CD95/CD27. The sequenced material came from naive CD4+ T cells from blood. This TCR was sampled from a woman younger than 35 in good health.

Here the CDR3 reads CASSSTSGGNNEQFF. Here the CDR3 DNA reads TGTGCCAGCAGCTCGACTAGCGGGGGAAACAATGAGCAGTTCTTC. J is TRBJ2-1 and V is TRBV10-3, with 12 nucleotides matching TRBD2. The CDR3 is made up of 15 amino acids. CDR1 and CDR2 from the germline V gene are ENHRY and SYGVKD. Trimming cost V 10 bases and J 5 bases; bases outside gene matches: 9.